This TCR beta chain is drawn from a study of T cell changes during pregnancy in multiple sclerosis. The CDR3 spans 16 residues. Germline lookup yields CDR1 SEHNR and CDR2 FQNEAQ (reference sequence). Trimming cost V 1 base and J 0 bases, with 11 bases left between them. Measured with immunoSEQ multiplex PCR; TCRdb has only the in-frame clones, and not every one. This sample has around 53,000 clones, with about 92% found just once. The receptor comes from a female donor with multiple sclerosis, enrolled in a pregnancy study. This sample comprised CD4+ T cells from peripheral blood mononuclear cells, obtained after pregnancy. This rearrangement joins TRBV7-9 to TRBJ2-3; possibly TRBD2 for D (5 bases). This chain's CDR3 is CASSLVSGSSTDTQYF. CDR3 DNA: TGTGCCAGCAGCTTAGTAAGCGGCTCTAGCACAGATACGCAGTATTTT.